The 12 T cell receptor beta chains presented below share a single source sample, sequenced in a study of shared clonotypes between healthy human individuals. This table comes from immunoSEQ multiplex PCR, and its TCRdb copy is limited to in-frame clones, with some not included. The sample has about 1 million clones, about 75% seen once. Input material: memory CD4+ T cells sorted from blood. Described subset: CD45RA-negative fraction. All receptors derive from a man aged 18 to 30 in good health.

V usage is TRBV6-1 and J usage is TRBJ1-2; D remains ambiguous. V was trimmed by 6 bases and J by 8 bases, leaving 19 bases between them. The CDR3 has 14 amino acids. The germline V gene has CDR1 MNHNS and CDR2 SASEGT. CDR3 amino acids: CASSPDRSPGGYTF. The CDR3 DNA sequence: TGTGCCAGCAGCCCCGATCGTTCGCCAGGCGGCTACACCTTC.

This rearrangement joins TRBV6-1 to TRBJ1-1; D ambiguous. Germline V gene sequence: CDR1 MNHNS, CDR2 SASEGT. CDR3 length: 13 residues. Trimming removed 7 bases from V and 4 bases from J, with 13 bases in between. The CDR3 DNA reads TGTGCCAGCAAATCTCGGGGTTCCACTGAAGCTTTCTTT. Translation gives CASKSRGSTEAFF.

V usage is TRBV5-6 and J usage is TRBJ2-3, with 13 bases matching TRBD2. CDR1 is SGHDT and CDR2 is YYEEEE in the germline V gene. The CDR3 loop spans 19 amino acids. Trimming removed 3 bases from V and 0 bases from J; junction bases left unmatched: 10. CDR3 sequence reads: CASSSQLAGGRFSTDTQYF. For the CDR3, the DNA is TGTGCCAGCAGCTCCCAACTAGCGGGGGGGCGATTTAGCACAGATACGCAGTATTTT.

The chain employs TRBV2 and TRBJ1-1; the D is unclear. Trimming removed 8 bases from V and 5 bases from J, with 18 bases in between. The germline CDR1 and CDR2 sequences are SNHLY and FYNNEI. The CDR3 is 14 residues long. In nucleotides, the CDR3 is TGTGCCAGCGGGAAGGACGGACCTGGAACTGAAGCTTTCTTT. It translates to CASGKDGPGTEAFF.

CDR3 sequence (DNA): TGTGCCAGCCACCGGTCGGCGATCGCCAGCTCTGGAAACACCATATATTTT. It is translated as CASHRSAIASSGNTIYF. This chain links TRBV2 with TRBJ1-3; D gene uncertain. Germline CDR1 reads SNHLY; CDR2 reads FYNNEI. The germline V and J ends were trimmed by 8 bases and 0 bases, with 20 bases remaining between them. There are 17 residues in the CDR3.

This clone was recorded a few times. The chain employs TRBV6-5 and TRBJ2-1; TRBD2 aligns across 10 bases. CDR1 MNHEY and CDR2 SVGAGI come from the germline V gene. V lost 6 bases and J lost 3; bases outside the gene matches: 5. The CDR3 extends over 15 amino acids. The CDR3 DNA follows: TGTGCCAGCAGACCCGGACTAGCGGACTACAATGAGCAGTTCTTC. It codes for CASRPGLADYNEQFF.

This chain joins TRBV4-3 and TRBJ2-2; 7 nucleotides match TRBD2. This CDR3 contains 18 residues. Looked up from germline, CDR1 is LGHNA and CDR2 is YSLEER. J lost 6 bases, V lost 1 base, and 14 bases had no gene match. CDR3 protein: CASSQGTLAVLGAGELFF. The CDR3 region has the DNA TGCGCCAGCAGCCAAGGCACCCTAGCGGTCCTAGGGGCCGGGGAGCTGTTTTTT.

The gene calls are TRBV28 and TRBJ1-2; a possible D gene is TRBD1 (6 bases). V was cut by 5 bases and J by 5 bases, with 21 bases left in between. Germline V CDR1 and CDR2: MDHEN, SYDVKM. There are 16 residues in the CDR3. The DNA of the CDR3 is TGTGCCAGCAGTAGATCCCAAGCGAGGGGGGGTTATGGCTACACCTTC. It encodes CASSRSQARGGYGYTF.

J is TRBJ2-3 and V is TRBV19; a possible D gene is TRBD2 (5 bases). The CDR3 contains 15 residues. The ends were cut back, 5 bases at V and 2 bases at J, with 14 bases in the middle. Germline values: CDR1 LNHDA, CDR2 SQIVND (reference sequence). CDR3 protein: CASSLRGALTDTQYF. CDR3 bases: TGTGCCAGTAGTCTCCGGGGAGCGCTCACAGATACGCAGTATTTT.

This chain links TRBV5-4 with TRBJ2-1; weak D call: TRBD2 (6 bases). Deletions cut 2 bases from V and 7 bases from J, with 16 bases between. The CDR3 has 15 residues. Germline loops: CDR1 SGHNT, CDR2 YYREEE (reference sequence). The CDR3 loop reads CASSLAGPGGNEQFF. As DNA, the CDR3 is TGTGCCAGCAGCTTAGCGGGTCCGGGCGGGAATGAGCAGTTCTTC. Complete variable domain (other parts from reference TRBV5-4 and TRBJ2-1): ETGVTQSPTHLIKTRGQQVTLRCSSQSGHNTVSWYQQALGQGPQFIFQYYREEENGRGNFPPRFSGLQFPNYSSELNVNALELDDSALYLCASSLAGPGGNEQFFGPGTRLTVL.

This clone was seen a few times. The chain employs TRBV6-1 and TRBJ1-2; 7 positions agree with TRBD1. J was trimmed by 7 bases and V by 1 base; bases with no gene match: 12. There are 16 residues in the CDR3. Germline CDR1 is MNHNS and CDR2 is SASEGT. In DNA, the CDR3 is TGTGCCAGCAGTGAAGGGATGGGACAGTCCGGAGGTGGCTACACCTTC. This translates into CASSEGMGQSGGGYTF.

A single count supports this clone. V gene TRBV10-2 combines with J gene TRBJ1-4; D not resolved. Germline CDR1 and CDR2: WSHSY and SAAADI. The CDR3 is made up of 14 amino acids. The V gene lost 6 bases and the J gene lost 1 base, with 9 bases spanning the gap. The DNA for the CDR3 is TGCGCCAGCAGCAATACAGAAACTAATGAAAAACTGTTTTTT. Residues: CASSNTETNEKLFF.